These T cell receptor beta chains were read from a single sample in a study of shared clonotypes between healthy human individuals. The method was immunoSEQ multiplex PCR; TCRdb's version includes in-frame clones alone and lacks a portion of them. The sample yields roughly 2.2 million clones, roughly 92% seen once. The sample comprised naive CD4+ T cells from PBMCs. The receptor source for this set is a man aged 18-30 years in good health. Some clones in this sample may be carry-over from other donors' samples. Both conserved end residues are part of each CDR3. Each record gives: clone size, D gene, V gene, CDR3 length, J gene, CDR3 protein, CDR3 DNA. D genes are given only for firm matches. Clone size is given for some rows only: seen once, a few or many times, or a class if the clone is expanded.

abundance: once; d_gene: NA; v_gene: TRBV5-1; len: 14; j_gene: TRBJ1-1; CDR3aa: CASSLTHSNTEAFF; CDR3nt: TGCGCCAGCAGCTTAACCCACTCGAACACTGAAGCTTTCTTT
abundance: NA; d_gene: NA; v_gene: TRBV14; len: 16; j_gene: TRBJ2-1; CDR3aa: CASSQGSLSSYNEQFF; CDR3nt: TGTGCCAGCAGCCAAGGTTCCTTGAGCTCCTACAATGAGCAGTTCTTC
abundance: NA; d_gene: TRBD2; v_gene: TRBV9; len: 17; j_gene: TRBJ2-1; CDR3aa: CASSVRGSGDPYNEQFF; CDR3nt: TGTGCCAGCAGCGTACGAGGAAGCGGGGACCCCTACAATGAGCAGTTCTTC
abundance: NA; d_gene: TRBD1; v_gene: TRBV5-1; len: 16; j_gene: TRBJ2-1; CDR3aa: CASSPTGTGGYNEQFF; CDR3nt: TGCGCCAGCAGCCCTACCGGGACAGGGGGCTACAATGAGCAGTTCTTC
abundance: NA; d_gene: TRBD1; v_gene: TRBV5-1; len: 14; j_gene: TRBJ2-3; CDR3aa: CASSPGQVADTQYF; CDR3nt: TGCGCCAGCAGCCCTGGACAGGTCGCAGATACGCAGTATTTT
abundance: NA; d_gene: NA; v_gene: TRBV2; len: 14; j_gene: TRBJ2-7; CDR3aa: CASVVMISSYEQYF; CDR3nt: TGTGCCAGCGTCGTAATGATTAGCTCCTACGAGCAGTACTTC
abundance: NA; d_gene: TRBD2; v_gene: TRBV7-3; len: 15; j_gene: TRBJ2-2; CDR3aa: CASSLIGRGTGELFF; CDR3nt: TGTGCCAGCAGCTTAATTGGGAGGGGAACCGGGGAGCTGTTTTTT
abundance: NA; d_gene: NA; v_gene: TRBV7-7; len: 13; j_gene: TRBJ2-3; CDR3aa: CASSQAIGDTQYF; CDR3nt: TGTGCCAGCAGCCAAGCTATAGGAGATACGCAGTATTTT
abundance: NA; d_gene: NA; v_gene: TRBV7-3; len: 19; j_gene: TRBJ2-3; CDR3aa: CASSLIGSPSFSSTDTQYF; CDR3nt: TGTGCCAGCAGCCTCATAGGAAGTCCTTCCTTTTCTAGCACAGATACGCAGTATTTT
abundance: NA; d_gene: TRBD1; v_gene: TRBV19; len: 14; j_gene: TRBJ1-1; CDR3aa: CASSIKQGVSEAFF; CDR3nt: TGTGCCAGTAGTATTAAACAGGGGGTGAGTGAAGCTTTCTTT
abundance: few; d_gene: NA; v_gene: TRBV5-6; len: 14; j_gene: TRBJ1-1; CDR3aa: CASSLLGMNTEAFF; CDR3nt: TGTGCCAGCAGCTTGCTAGGCATGAACACTGAAGCTTTCTTT
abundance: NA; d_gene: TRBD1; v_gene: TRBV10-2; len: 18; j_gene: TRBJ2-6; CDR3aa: CASSGRDRSLLGANVLTF; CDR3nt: TGCGCCAGCAGTGGTCGGGACAGGTCCCTTCTGGGGGCCAACGTCCTGACTTTC
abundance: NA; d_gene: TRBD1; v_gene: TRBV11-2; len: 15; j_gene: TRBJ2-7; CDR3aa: CASSLGDRGDYEQYF; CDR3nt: TGTGCCAGCAGCTTAGGGGACAGGGGCGACTACGAGCAGTACTTC
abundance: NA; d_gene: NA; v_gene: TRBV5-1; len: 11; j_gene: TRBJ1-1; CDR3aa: CASSDNSGAFF; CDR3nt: TGCGCCAGCAGCGATAATTCGGGAGCTTTCTTT
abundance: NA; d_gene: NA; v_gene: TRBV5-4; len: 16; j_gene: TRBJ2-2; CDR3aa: CASSPLEEFSTGELFF; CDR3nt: TGTGCCAGCAGCCCGTTAGAGGAGTTTAGCACCGGGGAGCTGTTTTTT
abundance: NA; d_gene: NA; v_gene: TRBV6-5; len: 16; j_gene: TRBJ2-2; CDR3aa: CASSYLGGLNTGELFF; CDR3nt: TGTGCCAGCAGTTACCTCGGGGGTCTGAACACCGGGGAGCTGTTTTTT
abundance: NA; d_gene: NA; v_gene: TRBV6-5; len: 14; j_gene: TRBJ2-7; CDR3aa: CASSYKTPAYEQYF; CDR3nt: TGTGCCAGCAGTTATAAGACACCTGCCTACGAGCAGTACTTC
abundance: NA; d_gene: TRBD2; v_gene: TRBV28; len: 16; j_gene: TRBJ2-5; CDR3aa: CASSSGIAGARETQYF; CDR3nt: TGTGCCAGCAGTTCCGGAATAGCGGGAGCGAGAGAGACCCAGTACTTC
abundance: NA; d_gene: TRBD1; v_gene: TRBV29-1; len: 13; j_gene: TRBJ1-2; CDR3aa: CSVAPRQGDGYTF; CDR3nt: TGCAGCGTTGCCCCCAGACAGGGAGATGGCTACACCTTC
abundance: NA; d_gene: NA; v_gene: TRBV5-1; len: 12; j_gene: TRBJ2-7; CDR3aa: CASSSSSYEQYF; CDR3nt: TGCGCCAGCAGCTCCAGCTCCTACGAGCAGTACTTC
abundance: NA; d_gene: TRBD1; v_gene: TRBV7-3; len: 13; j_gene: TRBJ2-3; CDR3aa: CASSPIGTGTQYF; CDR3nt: TGTGCCAGCAGCCCGATCGGGACAGGGACGCAGTATTTT
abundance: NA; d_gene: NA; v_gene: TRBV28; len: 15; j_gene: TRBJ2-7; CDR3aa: CASSFGGNGDDEQYF; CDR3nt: TGTGCCAGCAGTTTCGGGGGCAATGGGGACGACGAGCAGTACTTC
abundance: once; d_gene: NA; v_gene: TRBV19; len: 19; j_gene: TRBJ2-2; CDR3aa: CASSTSTGHWINPRGELFF; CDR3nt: TGTGCCAGTAGTACATCGACGGGACATTGGATCAACCCCCGAGGGGAGCTGTTTTTT
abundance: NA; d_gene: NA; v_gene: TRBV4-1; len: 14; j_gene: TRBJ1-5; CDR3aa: CASSREGGNQPQHF; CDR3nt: TGCGCCAGCAGCAGGGAGGGGGGCAATCAGCCCCAGCATTTT
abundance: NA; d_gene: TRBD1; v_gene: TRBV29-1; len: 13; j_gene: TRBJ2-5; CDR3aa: CSTLTGGEETQYF; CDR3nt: TGCAGCACCCTTACAGGGGGCGAAGAGACCCAGTACTTC
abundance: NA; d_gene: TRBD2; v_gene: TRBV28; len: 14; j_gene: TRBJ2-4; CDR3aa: CASREGGTMDIQYF; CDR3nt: TGTGCCAGCCGGGAGGGGGGCACGATGGACATTCAGTACTTC
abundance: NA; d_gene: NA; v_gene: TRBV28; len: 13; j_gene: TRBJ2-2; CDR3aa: CASSRLRPGELFF; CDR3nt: TGTGCCAGCAGTCGTTTAAGACCCGGGGAGCTGTTTTTT
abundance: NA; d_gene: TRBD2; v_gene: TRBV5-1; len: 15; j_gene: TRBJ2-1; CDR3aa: CASSFGSPGGNEQFF; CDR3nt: TGCGCCAGCAGCTTCGGCTCACCGGGAGGAAATGAGCAGTTCTTC
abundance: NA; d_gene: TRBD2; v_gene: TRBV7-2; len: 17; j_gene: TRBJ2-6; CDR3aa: CASRLASGGSGANVLTF; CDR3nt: TGTGCCAGCAGATTAGCCTCGGGGGGCTCTGGGGCCAACGTCCTGACTTTC
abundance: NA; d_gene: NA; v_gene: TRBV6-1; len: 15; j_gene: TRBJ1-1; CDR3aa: CASSDTGKSYTEAFF; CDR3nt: TGTGCCAGCAGTGATACAGGGAAAAGTTACACTGAAGCTTTCTTT
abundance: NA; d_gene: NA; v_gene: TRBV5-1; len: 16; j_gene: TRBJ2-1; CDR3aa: CASSEAASSSYNEQFF; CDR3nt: TGCGCCAGCAGTGAGGCGGCCTCTAGCTCCTACAATGAGCAGTTCTTC
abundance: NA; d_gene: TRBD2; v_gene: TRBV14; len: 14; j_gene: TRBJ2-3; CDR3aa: CASSQAAVTSGRYF; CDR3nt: TGTGCCAGCAGCCAAGCGGCCGTTACTAGCGGGAGGTATTTT
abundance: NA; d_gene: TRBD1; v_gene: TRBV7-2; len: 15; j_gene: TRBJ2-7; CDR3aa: CASSLFGTGADEQYF; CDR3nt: TGTGCCAGCAGCTTATTTGGGACAGGGGCGGACGAGCAGTACTTC
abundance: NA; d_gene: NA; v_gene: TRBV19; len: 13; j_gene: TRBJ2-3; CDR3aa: CASSIGGADTQYF; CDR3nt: TGTGCCAGTAGTATAGGAGGGGCCGATACGCAGTATTTT
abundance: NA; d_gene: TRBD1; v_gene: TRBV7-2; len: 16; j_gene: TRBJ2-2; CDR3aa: CASSLYGQANTGELFF; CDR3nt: TGTGCCAGCAGCTTATATGGACAGGCTAACACCGGGGAGCTGTTTTTT
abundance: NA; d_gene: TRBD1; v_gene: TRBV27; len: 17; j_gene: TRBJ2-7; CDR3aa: CASSSPGPGQAPYEQYF; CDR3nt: TGTGCCAGCAGTTCTCCCGGTCCGGGACAGGCGCCCTACGAGCAGTACTTC
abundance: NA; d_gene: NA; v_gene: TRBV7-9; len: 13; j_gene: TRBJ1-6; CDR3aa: CASRPGPNSPLHF; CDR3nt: TGTGCCAGCAGACCCGGACCGAATTCACCCCTCCACTTT
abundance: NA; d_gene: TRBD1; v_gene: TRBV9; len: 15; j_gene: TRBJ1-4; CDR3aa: CASSPRDRGREKLFF; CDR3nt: TGTGCCAGCAGCCCCAGGGACAGGGGGAGGGAAAAACTGTTTTTT
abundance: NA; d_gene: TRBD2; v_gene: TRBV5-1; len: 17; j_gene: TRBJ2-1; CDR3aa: CASSPPTSASSYNEQFF; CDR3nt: TGCGCCAGCAGCCCGCCCACTAGCGCAAGCTCCTACAATGAGCAGTTCTTC
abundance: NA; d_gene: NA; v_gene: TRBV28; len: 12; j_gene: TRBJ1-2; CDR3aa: CATGRGQYGYTF; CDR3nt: TGTGCCACAGGGAGGGGTCAATATGGCTACACCTTC
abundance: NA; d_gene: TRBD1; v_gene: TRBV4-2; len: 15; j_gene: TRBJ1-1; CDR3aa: CASSQRGAQGDEAFF; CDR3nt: TGTGCCAGCAGCCAAAGGGGAGCACAGGGGGACGAGGCTTTCTTT
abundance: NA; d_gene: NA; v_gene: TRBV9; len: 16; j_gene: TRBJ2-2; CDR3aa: CASSVGARDGTGELFF; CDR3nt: TGTGCCAGCAGCGTAGGAGCTAGGGATGGCACCGGGGAGCTGTTTTTT
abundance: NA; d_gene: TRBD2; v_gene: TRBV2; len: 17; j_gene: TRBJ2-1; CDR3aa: CASSEGLAGALVDEQFF; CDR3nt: TGTGCCAGCAGTGAAGGACTAGCGGGGGCCCTCGTTGATGAGCAGTTCTTC
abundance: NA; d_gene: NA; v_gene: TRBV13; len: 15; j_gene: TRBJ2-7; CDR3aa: CASSPGAADPYEQYF; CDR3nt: TGTGCCAGCAGCCCTGGGGCGGCGGACCCCTACGAGCAGTACTTC
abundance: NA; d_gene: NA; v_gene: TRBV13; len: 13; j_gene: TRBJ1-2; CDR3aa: CASSSGPSYGYTF; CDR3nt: TGTGCCAGCAGCTCGGGACCGAGCTATGGCTACACCTTC